The next 20 T cell receptor beta chains were all read from a single sample in a study of blood T cell repertoires in COVID-19. Sequenced by immunoSEQ multiplex PCR; TCRdb stores in-frame clones only, minus some. This table has 55,000 to 80,000 clones, approximately 82% appearing once. Material: peripheral blood. The source is a man in his fifties or sixties with active COVID-19.

The V call is TRBV5-4, the J call TRBJ2-7; D is possibly TRBD1 (5 bases). V gave up 2 bases and J gave up 6 bases, with 9 bases separating them. From germline, CDR1 is SGHNT and CDR2 YYREEE (reference sequence). The CDR3 contains 12 residues. The CDR3 sequence is CASSLGRGEQYF. The DNA for the CDR3 is TGTGCCAGCAGCTTAGGTAGGGGCGAGCAGTACTTC.

The J gene is TRBJ1-5, the V gene TRBV5-3; 9 nucleotides match TRBD1. TRBV5-3 counts as an open reading frame of uncertain function. The J segment lost 7 bases and the V segment lost 4 bases, leaving 9 bases of the junction unmatched. The CDR3 extends over 15 amino acids. The CDR3 here is CARSHEDRGGQPQHF. In DNA, the CDR3 is TGTGCCAGAAGCCACGAGGACAGGGGAGGGCAGCCCCAGCATTTT.

The V and J genes are TRBV29-1 and TRBJ2-3; possible D gene TRBD2, 6 bases. The V and J ends lost 6 bases and 0 bases respectively, with 13 bases between them. This CDR3 has 14 amino acids. Germline-derived CDR1 and CDR2 are SQVTM and ANQGSEA. This chain's CDR3 is CSVTGTSSTDTQYF. Written as DNA, the CDR3 is TGCAGCGTAACCGGGACTTCGAGCACAGATACGCAGTATTTT.

This clone was counted between two and nine times. V and J are TRBV29-1 and TRBJ2-1, with 8 bases aligning to TRBD1. CDR1 is SQVTM, CDR2 ANQGSEA, per germline. The CDR3 contains 14 residues. The V segment lost 4 bases and the J segment 6 bases; nucleotides outside the gene matches: 8. The CDR3 loop reads CSVGGRTGSNEQFF. DNA for the CDR3: TGCAGCGTTGGGGGCCGGACAGGGTCCAATGAGCAGTTCTTC.

This sequence joins TRBV19 and TRBJ1-1; D call uncertain. This CDR3 region has 13 residues. The germline V and J ends were trimmed by 7 bases and 4 bases, with 13 bases remaining between them. Germline loops: CDR1 LNHDA, CDR2 SQIVND (reference sequence). The CDR3 DNA sequence: TGTGCCAGTAAGTACAGCCGTAGCACTGAAGCTTTCTTT. Protein: CASKYSRSTEAFF.

The J gene is TRBJ2-7, the V gene TRBV30, with D possibly being TRBD2 (6 bases). The CDR3 contains 13 residues. The germline gives CDR1 GTSNPN, CDR2 SVGIG (reference sequence). V lost 3 bases and J lost 5, with 14 bases in between. This CDR3 is CAWRRQGLHEQYF. The CDR3, as DNA: TGTGCCTGGAGGAGGCAGGGACTTCACGAGCAGTACTTC.

The V call is TRBV11-2, the J call TRBJ2-3, with 7 bases identical to TRBD2. J gave up 4 bases and V 1 base, and 11 bases lay outside the gene matches. The germline V gene encodes CDR1 SGHAT and CDR2 FQNNGV. The CDR3 has 17 amino acids. The CDR3 is CASSLGDGGSYPDTQYF. As DNA, the CDR3 is TGTGCCAGCAGCTTAGGGGACGGGGGGTCATATCCAGATACGCAGTATTTT.

This chain connects TRBV19 to TRBJ2-7; 10 bases agree with TRBD2. V was pared by 5 bases and J by 0 bases, with 10 bases of the junction left unmatched. The germline V gene encodes CDR1 LNHDA and CDR2 SQIVND (reference sequence). This CDR3 has 17 amino acids. CDR3 sequence: CASSPTTLAGASYEQYF. The CDR3 DNA sequence: TGTGCCAGTAGTCCAACTACTCTAGCGGGGGCCTCCTACGAGCAGTACTTC.

V and J are TRBV10-3 and TRBJ2-7; D may be TRBD1 (6 bases). Germline V CDR1 and CDR2: ENHRY, SYGVKD. Trimming shortened V by 2 bases and J by 3 bases, and 11 bases separated the two germline ends. The CDR3 extends over 14 amino acids. DNA of the CDR3: TGTGCCATCAGTGAGGAGGACAGACGCTACGAGCAGTACTTC. Amino acid sequence: CAISEEDRRYEQYF.

The chain employs TRBV15 and TRBJ2-5; a weak D match, TRBD1 (7 bases). In germline, CDR1 is LNHNV, CDR2 YYDKDF (reference sequence). V dropped 1 base and J dropped 5 bases, with 20 bases sitting between them. This CDR3 has 17 amino acids. Here the CDR3 DNA reads TGTGCCACCAGCAGAGGAAGGGCAGGGGGGCCGGGGGAGACCCAGTACTTC. It encodes CATSRGRAGGPGETQYF.

The CDR3 here is CASSPYKGQNTGELFF. CDR3 nucleotide sequence: TGTGCCAGCAGCCCATACAAGGGGCAGAACACCGGGGAGCTGTTTTTT. This sequence joins TRBV4-2 and TRBJ2-2; D is perhaps TRBD1 (5 bases). The CDR3 runs to 16 residues. The V end was cut by 4 bases, the J end by 1 base, with 13 bases between. The germline V gene has CDR1 LGHNA and CDR2 YNFKEQ.

The rearrangement uses TRBV6-5 and TRBJ2-3; D is unresolved. Trimming removed 6 bases at V and 6 bases at J, with 13 bases between. This CDR3 has 13 amino acids. The germline V gene encodes CDR1 MNHEY and CDR2 SVGAGI. DNA for the CDR3: TGTGCCAGCAGCCAACCTAGTACGGATACGCAGTATTTT. This gives the protein CASSQPSTDTQYF.

This CDR3 is CASSGGERSYNEQFF. The CDR3 DNA reads as TGCGCCAGCAGCGGGGGGGAGAGGTCCTACAATGAGCAGTTCTTC. The V call is TRBV5-1, the J call TRBJ2-1; 7 bases fit TRBD2. The CDR3 totals 15 residues. The germline V gene has CDR1 SGHRS and CDR2 YFSETQ. J lost 1 base, V lost 4 bases, and 5 bases had no gene match. Using reference TRBV5-1 and TRBJ2-1 for the parts outside the CDR3, the full variable domain is KAGVTQTPRYLIKTRGQQVTLSCSPISGHRSVSWYQQTPGQGLQFLFEYFSETQRNKGNFPGRFSGRQFSNSRSEMNVSTLELGDSALYLCASSGGERSYNEQFFGPGTRLTVL.

V is TRBV7-9 and J is TRBJ2-2, with 8 positions matching TRBD1. V shed 5 bases, J shed 5 bases, and the junction held 7 bases outside the gene matches. This CDR3 has 15 residues. The germline CDR1 and CDR2 sequences are SEHNR and FQNEAQ (reference sequence). Here the CDR3 reads CASSPGQGRTGELFF. The CDR3 bases are TGTGCCAGCAGCCCAGGACAGGGAAGGACCGGGGAGCTGTTTTTT.

The chain employs TRBV3-1 (or the pseudogene TRBV3-2) and TRBJ1-3; D gene unclear. Trimming pared 1 base from V and 0 bases from J, leaving 13 bases between. The CDR3 is 17 amino acids. CDR1 is LGHDT and CDR2 is YNNKEL in the germline V gene (reference sequence). In DNA, the CDR3 is TGTGCCAGCAGCCAAGGCTATATACAGTCCTCTGGAAACACCATATATTTT. Translated, it gives CASSQGYIQSSGNTIYF.

V usage is TRBV18 and J usage is TRBJ2-1; weak D call: TRBD2 (6 bases). V was clipped by 0 bases and J by 0 bases, with 15 bases between them. Germline V gene lookup returns CDR1 KGHSH and CDR2 LQKENI. The CDR3 is 18 amino acids. Here the CDR3 reads CASSPPIRERSSYNEQFF. The CDR3 region has the DNA TGTGCCAGCTCACCACCGATTCGGGAGCGAAGCTCCTACAATGAGCAGTTCTTC. Supplemented by reference TRBV18 and TRBJ2-1, the full variable domain reads NAGVMQNPRHLVRRRGQEARLRCSPMKGHSHVYWYRQLPEEGLKFMVYLQKENIIDESGMPKERFSAEFPKEGPSILRIQQVVRGDSAAYFCASSPPIRERSSYNEQFFGPGTRLTVL.

The V call is TRBV7-2, the J call TRBJ2-3, with D possibly TRBD1 on 5 matching bases. V lost 3 bases and J 7 bases, leaving 8 bases between the germline ends. Per the germline V gene, CDR1 is SGHTA and CDR2 is FQGNSA. This CDR3 is 12 amino acids long. The CDR3 coding sequence is TGTGCCAGCAGCTTCGACAGTAATACGCAGTATTTT. Protein sequence: CASSFDSNTQYF.

This chain joins TRBV27 and TRBJ1-6; D gene ambiguous. This CDR3 has 13 amino acids. V lost 4 bases to trimming and J lost 14 bases, with 15 bases between them. Looked up from germline, CDR1 is MNHEY and CDR2 is SMNVEV (reference sequence). This CDR3 is CASSSGTSRALHF. CDR3 bases: TGTGCCAGCAGTTCCGGCACTTCTCGGGCCCTCCACTTT.

Regarding this clone: Relative to the germline gene, one junction end is altered; a read error may explain this. V gene TRBV5-6 combines with J gene TRBJ2-7; 9 bases align to TRBD1. Germline loops: CDR1 SGHDT, CDR2 YYEEEE. This CDR3 is built from 15 residues. The CDR3 bases are TGTGCCAGCAGTTTGGGGGACAGGGAAATCTACGAGCAGTACTTC. Amino acids: CASSLGDREIYEQYF.

The rearrangement links TRBV6-2 or TRBV6-3 to TRBJ2-3, with a possible D match to TRBD2 (6 bases). CDR1 MNHEY and CDR2 SVGEGT come from the germline V gene. CDR3 size: 16 residues. V was clipped by 2 bases and J by 2 bases, with 14 bases between them. CDR3 sequence reads: CASSYLQAGHTDTQYF. CDR3 nucleotide sequence: TGTGCCAGCAGTTACCTACAGGCGGGGCACACAGATACGCAGTATTTT.